Below, 26 T cell receptor beta chains from the same sample are listed, as sequenced in a study of blood T cell repertoires in COVID-19. Libraries were prepared by immunoSEQ multiplex PCR; TCRdb keeps only in-frame clonotypes and omits some of them. Here the sample spans under 200,000 clones, about 90% being singletons. The specimen sequenced was peripheral blood. Receptor source: a man aged 18 to 30 with active or convalescent COVID-19.

The chain is built from TRBV4-1 and TRBJ2-7; TRBD2 is a possible D gene (6 bases). The V and J ends lost 8 bases and 3 bases respectively, with 20 bases between them. This CDR3 spans 15 amino acids. Germline values: CDR1 MGHRA, CDR2 YSYEKL. The CDR3 nucleotides read TGCGCCAGCGCACCCGGCGGGGCTCTCATCTACGAGCAGTACTTC. Residues: CASAPGGALIYEQYF.

V is TRBV6-5 and J is TRBJ1-1, with 8 bases lining up with TRBD1. The CDR3 runs to 16 residues. Trimming at V came to 3 bases and at J to 5 bases, leaving 11 bases not matched to a gene. Germline lookup yields CDR1 MNHEY and CDR2 SVGAGI. The CDR3 coding sequence is TGTGCCAGCAGTTATTTGCAGGGGGCAAGTGGGACTGAAGCTTTCTTT. It specifies CASSYLQGASGTEAFF.

The gene calls are TRBV4-1 and TRBJ2-3, with D possibly matching TRBD2 (7 bases). V was shortened by 0 bases and J by 2 bases, with 12 bases between the two germline ends. CDR1 is MGHRA and CDR2 is YSYEKL in the germline V gene. This CDR3 spans 16 amino acids. CDR3 DNA: TGCGCCAGCAGCCAAGATCGGGGGGCAGCCACAGATACGCAGTATTTT. Its translation is CASSQDRGAATDTQYF.

This chain links TRBV7-3 with TRBJ2-1; perhaps TRBD2 as D (5 bases). The CDR3 has 13 residues. Between the trimmed V and J ends, which lost 5 bases and 10 bases, there was a span of 15 bases. Germline V gene lookup returns CDR1 SGHTA and CDR2 FQGTGA. The CDR3 spells CASSPGRIREQFF. CDR3 DNA: TGTGCCAGCAGCCCTGGGAGAATCCGCGAGCAGTTCTTC.

V is TRBV15 and J is TRBJ1-5, with a tentative D call TRBD1 (5 bases). V lost 1 base, J lost 7 bases, and 14 bases lay in between. Per the germline V gene, CDR1 is LNHNV and CDR2 is YYDKDF (reference sequence). The CDR3 is 15 amino acids. DNA of the CDR3: TGTGCCACCAGCAGAGGTGCGGGGCGTGGGCAGCCCCAGCATTTT. Translating it yields CATSRGAGRGQPQHF. Based on the CDR3 plus reference TRBV15 and TRBJ1-5, the full variable domain is DAMVIQNPRYQVTQFGKPVTLSCSQTLNHNVMYWYQQKSSQAPKLLFHYYDKDFNNEADTPDNFQSRRPNTSFCFLDIRSPGLGDTAMYLCATSRGAGRGQPQHFGDGTRLSIL.

V gene TRBV2 combines with J gene TRBJ2-5; D might be TRBD1 (5 bases). There are 14 residues in the CDR3. V was clipped by 1 base and J by 2 bases, with 8 bases between them. Looked up from germline, CDR1 is SNHLY and CDR2 is FYNNEI. The CDR3 region is CASSEGQLQETQYF. The CDR3, as DNA: TGTGCCAGCAGTGAAGGACAGCTTCAAGAGACCCAGTACTTC.

This chain joins TRBV6-1 and TRBJ2-2; maybe TRBD1 (5 bases). The V gene's germline CDR1 is MNHNS and CDR2 SASEGT. Trimming removed 1 base at V and 4 bases at J, with 10 bases between. This CDR3 region has 15 residues. CDR3 loop: CASSEVIRATGELFF. The CDR3 DNA sequence: TGTGCCAGCAGTGAAGTTATCAGGGCCACCGGGGAGCTGTTTTTT.

This chain connects TRBV7-9 to TRBJ2-7; maybe TRBD1 (6 bases). The CDR3 totals 15 residues. Deletions cut 4 bases from V and 6 bases from J, with 19 bases between. Germline values: CDR1 SEHNR, CDR2 FQNEAQ (reference sequence). CDR3 in DNA: TGTGCCAGCAGCTCAAGGACAGAGGCCCTCGGCGAGCAGTACTTC. Translation gives CASSSRTEALGEQYF. Full variable domain (outside the CDR3, taken from reference TRBV7-9 and TRBJ2-7): DTGVSQNPRHKITKRGQNVTFRCDPISEHNRLYWYRQTLGQGPEFLTYFQNEAQLEKSRLLSDRFSAERPKGSFSTLEIQRTEQGDSAMYLCASSSRTEALGEQYFGPGTRLTVT.

The rearrangement joins TRBV10-3 to TRBJ1-1; weak D call: TRBD1 (5 bases). Germline CDR1 ENHRY, CDR2 SYGVKD. V was clipped by 3 bases and J by 0 bases, with 8 bases between them. This CDR3 has 14 amino acids. Here the CDR3 DNA reads TGTGCCATCAGTGAAGGGGTCATGAACACTGAAGCTTTCTTT. Translated: CAISEGVMNTEAFF.

J is TRBJ2-7 and V is TRBV2, with 10 positions matching TRBD2. V shed 6 bases and J 5 bases; nucleotides not matched to a gene: 19. The CDR3 extends over 18 amino acids. CDR1 SNHLY and CDR2 FYNNEI come from the germline V gene. The CDR3 protein is CASSLFRVSGGAPDEQYF. CDR3 coding DNA: TGTGCCAGCAGCCTCTTTAGGGTCAGCGGGGGGGCTCCCGACGAGCAGTACTTC.

The chain carries TRBV10-1 and TRBJ2-7; no clear D gene. This CDR3 is 14 amino acids long. Germline V lookup: CDR1 WNHNN, CDR2 SYGVQD (reference sequence). Trimming took 0 bases from V and 7 from J, leaving 13 bases between them. DNA for the CDR3: TGCGCCAGCAGTGAGTCGGGCAGAGAAGGAGAGCAGTACTTC. Its protein is CASSESGREGEQYF.

This sequence joins TRBV18 and TRBJ1-5; D ambiguous. The CDR3 consists of 13 residues. The V end was cut by 1 base, the J end by 8 bases, with 9 bases between. From germline, CDR1 is KGHSH and CDR2 LQKENI. The CDR3 loop is CASSPLPREPQHF. In DNA, the CDR3 is TGTGCCAGCTCACCACTACCTCGCGAGCCCCAGCATTTT. Supplemented by reference TRBV18 and TRBJ1-5, the full variable domain reads NAGVMQNPRHLVRRRGQEARLRCSPMKGHSHVYWYRQLPEEGLKFMVYLQKENIIDESGMPKERFSAEFPKEGPSILRIQQVVRGDSAAYFCASSPLPREPQHFGDGTRLSIL.

This chain connects TRBV7-2 to TRBJ2-4; TRBD1 matches 7 bases. The CDR3 extends over 14 amino acids. Germline lookup yields CDR1 SGHTA and CDR2 FQGNSA. The junction had 2 bases not matched to a gene; V was cut back by 5 bases and J by 1 base. The CDR3 protein is CASSPGQAKNIQYF. CDR3 bases: TGTGCCAGCAGCCCGGGACAGGCCAAAAACATTCAGTACTTC.

This chain connects TRBV10-3 to TRBJ1-1; 7 positions agree with TRBD1. The germline gives CDR1 ENHRY, CDR2 SYGVKD. The V and J ends lost 6 bases and 0 bases, in that order; junction bases with no gene match: 10. The CDR3 sequence is 16 residues long. CDR3 bases: TGTGCCATCAGCCGAAGGACAGGAGACGTGAACACTGAAGCTTTCTTT. It specifies CAISRRTGDVNTEAFF.

The V gene is TRBV13, the J gene TRBJ2-1; TRBD1 agrees at 9 bases. The V gene end was trimmed by 5 bases and the J gene end by 7 bases; junction bases not matched to a gene: 9. This CDR3 spans 15 amino acids. Germline CDR1 and CDR2: PRHDT and FYEKMQ (reference sequence). CDR3 in amino acids: CASSGTGYSRNEQFF. CDR3 DNA: TGTGCCAGCAGCGGGACAGGGTACTCGAGGAATGAGCAGTTCTTC.

This chain links TRBV3-1 (or the pseudogene TRBV3-2) with TRBJ2-7, with 8 bases identical to TRBD1. The ends lost 4 bases at V and 2 bases at J; junction bases unmatched: 4. Germline V CDR1 and CDR2: LGHDT, YNNKEL (reference sequence). The CDR3 has 14 residues. CDR3 in amino acids: CASSRDRGPYEQYF. The CDR3 nucleotides read TGTGCCAGCAGCCGAGACAGGGGTCCCTACGAGCAGTACTTC.

The V call is TRBV18, the J call TRBJ1-6; D is possibly TRBD1 (6 bases). The CDR3 has 14 amino acids. The germline V gene encodes CDR1 KGHSH and CDR2 LQKENI. V lost 0 bases and J lost 7, with 7 bases in between. The CDR3 bases are TGTGCCAGCTCACCACCAGGGGGAAATTCACCCCTCCACTTT. Its translation: CASSPPGGNSPLHF.

The chain has TRBV9 and TRBJ2-7; the D gene is possibly TRBD2 (7 bases). This CDR3 has 13 amino acids. Germline V gene sequence: CDR1 SGDLS, CDR2 YYNGEE. V lost 3 bases and J lost 3, with 10 bases in between. The CDR3 loop reads CASSEGGGYEQYF. DNA of the CDR3: TGTGCCAGCAGCGAAGGGGGGGGCTACGAGCAGTACTTC.

The chain is built from TRBV7-9 and TRBJ2-1; a weak D match, TRBD2 (5 bases). V lost 5 bases and J lost 0, with 11 bases in between. Germline CDR1 reads SEHNR; CDR2 reads FQNEAQ (reference sequence). This CDR3 is built from 15 residues. The CDR3 coding sequence is TGTGCCAGCAGCGGAGCCGGGATCTCCTACAATGAGCAGTTCTTC. Amino acids: CASSGAGISYNEQFF.

The V and J genes are TRBV10-3 and TRBJ2-2; TRBD2 matches at 10 bases. The CDR3 is 15 residues long. Looked up from germline, CDR1 is ENHRY and CDR2 is SYGVKD. V gave up 10 bases and J gave up 3 bases; unmatched junction bases: 8. CDR3 DNA: TGTGCCACTGCAACTAGCGGGGAGTACACCGGGGAGCTGTTTTTT. It codes for CATATSGEYTGELFF.

The rearrangement links TRBV19 to TRBJ2-7; 7 bases match TRBD1. V was pared by 6 bases and J by 0 bases, with 8 bases of the junction left unmatched. This CDR3 has 15 amino acids. From germline, CDR1 is LNHDA and CDR2 SQIVND (reference sequence). CDR3 in DNA: TGTGCCAGTAGGACCCGGGACAGCGGCTCCTACGAGCAGTACTTC. Protein product: CASRTRDSGSYEQYF.

The J gene is TRBJ2-2, the V gene TRBV14, with a weak D call TRBD2 (6 bases). CDR3 length: 16 residues. V lost 2 bases and J lost 3, with 13 bases in between. Germline lookup yields CDR1 SGHDN and CDR2 FVKESK. CDR3 bases: TGTGCCAGCAGCCAAAATCCTAAGCGGGACACCGGGGAGCTGTTTTTT. This gives the protein CASSQNPKRDTGELFF.

The chain combines TRBV5-1 with TRBJ1-6; TRBD1 aligns across 9 bases. J lost 7 bases, V lost 0 bases, and 2 bases had no gene match. This CDR3 has 15 residues. Germline lookup yields CDR1 SGHRS and CDR2 YFSETQ. CDR3 coding DNA: TGCGCCAGCAGCTTGGGACAGGGGGTGAATTCACCCCTCCACTTT. Translated: CASSLGQGVNSPLHF.

The J gene is TRBJ1-1, the V gene TRBV6-1; a possible D gene is TRBD1 (6 bases). V lost 2 bases to trimming and J lost 7 bases, with 8 bases between them. Germline V gives CDR1 MNHNS, CDR2 SASEGT. CDR3 length equals 12 residues. CDR3 nucleotide sequence: TGTGCCAGCAGTGAAAGGACAGTTGAAGCTTTCTTT. Translation: CASSERTVEAFF.

This chain links TRBV5-1 with TRBJ1-2; D possibly corresponds to TRBD1 (5 bases). This CDR3 comprises 14 residues. Germline CDR1 is SGHRS and CDR2 is YFSETQ. Trimming stripped 7 bases from V and 3 bases from J, with 16 bases between. The CDR3 sequence is CASARESIDYGYTF. CDR3 coding DNA: TGCGCCAGCGCCAGGGAATCCATTGACTATGGCTACACCTTC.

This clone was picked up a small number of times. The chain links TRBV9 to TRBJ1-2; D perhaps matches TRBD1 (5 bases). Trimming took 4 bases from V and 2 from J, leaving 9 bases between them. Germline-derived CDR1 and CDR2 are SGDLS and YYNGEE. CDR3 length equals 13 residues. This chain's CDR3 is CASSPRQNYGYTF. The CDR3 DNA sequence: TGTGCCAGCAGCCCGAGACAGAACTATGGCTACACCTTC.